This T cell receptor beta chain originates from a study of blood T cell repertoires in COVID-19. About the research overall: The United States, Italy and Spain were the sources of the acute and convalescent COVID-19 samples. PBMCs, B-cell-depleted T cells, or T cells provided the cDNA or gDNA that made up the material.

The germline V gene has CDR1 MNHEY and CDR2 SVGEGT. This CDR3 region has 15 residues. The V and J ends lost 2 bases and 1 base, in that order; junction bases with no gene match: 1. Original processing notes: By means of reference gene primer amplification, nucleated cell counts were estimated. The repertoire was sequenced with immunoSEQ multiplex PCR; TCRdb's copy has only in-frame clones and lacks some. V and J calls and clone size are given by that table; D and trimming were obtained from the DNA. The sample holds approximately 230,000 clones; around 85% are singletons and the top ten take 8.9%. The rearrangement links TRBV6-2 or TRBV6-3 to TRBJ2-2; the match to TRBD2 covers 7 bases. The clonotype was recovered from an elderly man with acute or convalescent COVID-19. Sample: peripheral blood. For the CDR3, the DNA is TGTGCCAGCAGTTACGGACTAGTGAACACCGGGGAGCTGTTTTTT. It yields the protein CASSYGLVNTGELFF.